Detailed here is one T cell receptor (beta chain). The CDR3 is made up of 15 amino acids. J was trimmed by 0 bases and V by 5 bases; bases with no gene match: 3. In germline, CDR1 is SGHNT, CDR2 YENEEA. The record originates from a study of blood T cell repertoires in COVID-19. Clones were read by immunoSEQ multiplex PCR, and TCRdb kept only the in-frame ones, dropping some. This sample has about 35,000 clones, with around 87% found just once. This chain joins TRBV11-3 and TRBJ1-3; 8 bases are shared with TRBD1. The sequence was collected from a man of 80 years or more with active COVID-19. Sample: peripheral blood. The CDR3: CASSDRGDSGNTIYF. CDR3 nucleotide sequence: TGTGCCAGCAGCGACAGGGGCGACTCTGGAAACACCATATATTTT.